The clone carrying this T cell receptor beta chain was seen once. The same CDR3 arises from other DNA sequences in this sample as well. The data stem from a study of blood T cell repertoires in COVID-19. The protocol was immunoSEQ multiplex PCR, while the TCRdb copy is restricted to in-frame clones and leaves out a portion. The sample yields approximately 140,000 clones, roughly 88% seen once. The V gene lost 9 bases and the J gene lost 4 bases, with 5 bases spanning the gap. Germline values: CDR1 KGHDR, CDR2 SFDVKD. The CDR3 totals 11 residues. The gene calls are TRBV24-1 and TRBJ2-2, with D maybe TRBD2 (5 bases). Sequences were obtained from PBMCs or T cells enriched from blood (not recorded which). The source is a woman in her twenties or thirties with acute COVID-19. DNA for the CDR3: TGTGCCACCGGAGGCACCGGGGAGCTGTTTTTT. Protein sequence: CATGGTGELFF.